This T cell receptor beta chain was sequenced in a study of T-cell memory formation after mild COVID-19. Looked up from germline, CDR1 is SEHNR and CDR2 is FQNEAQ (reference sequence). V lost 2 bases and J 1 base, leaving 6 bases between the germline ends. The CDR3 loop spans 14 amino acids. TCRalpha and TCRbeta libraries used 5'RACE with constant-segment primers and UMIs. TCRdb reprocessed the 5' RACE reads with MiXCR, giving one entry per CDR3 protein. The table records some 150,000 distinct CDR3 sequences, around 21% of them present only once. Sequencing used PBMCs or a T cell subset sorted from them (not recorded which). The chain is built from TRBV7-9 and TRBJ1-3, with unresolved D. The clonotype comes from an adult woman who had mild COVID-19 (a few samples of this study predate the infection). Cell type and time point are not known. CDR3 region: CASSLSVSGNTIYF. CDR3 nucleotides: TGTGCCAGCAGCTTAAGTGTATCTGGAAACACCATATATTTT.